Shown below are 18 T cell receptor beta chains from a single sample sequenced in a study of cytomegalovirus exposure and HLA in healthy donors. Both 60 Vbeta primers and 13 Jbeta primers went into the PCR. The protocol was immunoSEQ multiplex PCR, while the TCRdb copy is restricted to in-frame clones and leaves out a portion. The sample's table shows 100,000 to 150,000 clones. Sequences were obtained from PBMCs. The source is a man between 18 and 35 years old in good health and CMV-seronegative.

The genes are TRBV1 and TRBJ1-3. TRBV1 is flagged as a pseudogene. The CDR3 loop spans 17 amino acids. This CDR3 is CTSSLQPWGGSGNTIYF. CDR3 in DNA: TGCACCAGCAGCCTCCAGCCCTGGGGGGGCTCTGGAAACACCATATATTTT.

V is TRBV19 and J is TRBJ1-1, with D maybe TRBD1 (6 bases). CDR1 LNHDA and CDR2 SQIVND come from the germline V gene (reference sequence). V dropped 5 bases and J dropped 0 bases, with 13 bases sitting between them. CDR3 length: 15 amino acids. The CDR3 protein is CASSPLTGMNTEAFF. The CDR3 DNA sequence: TGTGCCAGTAGTCCACTGACAGGCATGAACACTGAAGCTTTCTTT.

Written as DNA, the CDR3 is TGTGCCAGCAGTAACGCAGGTTACAATCAGCCCCAGCATTTT. It translates to CASSNAGYNQPQHF. V usage is TRBV2 and J usage is TRBJ1-5; no reliable D call. Germline assignment: CDR1 SNHLY and CDR2 FYNNEI. The ends were cut back, 5 bases at V and 3 bases at J, with 11 bases in the middle. CDR3 length: 14 residues.

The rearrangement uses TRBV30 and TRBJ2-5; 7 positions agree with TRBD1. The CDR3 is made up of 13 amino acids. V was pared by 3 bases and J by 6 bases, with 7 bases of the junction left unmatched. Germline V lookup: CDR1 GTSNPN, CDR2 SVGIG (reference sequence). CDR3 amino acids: CAWSQRQGQTQYF. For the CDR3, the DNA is TGTGCCTGGAGCCAACGACAGGGACAGACCCAGTACTTC. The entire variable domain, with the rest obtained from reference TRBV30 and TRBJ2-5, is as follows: SQTIHQWPATLVQPVGSPLSLECTVEGTSNPNLYWYRQAAGRGLQLLFYSVGIGQISSEVPQNLSASRPQDRQFILSSKKLLLSDSGFYLCAWSQRQGQTQYFGPGTRLLVL.

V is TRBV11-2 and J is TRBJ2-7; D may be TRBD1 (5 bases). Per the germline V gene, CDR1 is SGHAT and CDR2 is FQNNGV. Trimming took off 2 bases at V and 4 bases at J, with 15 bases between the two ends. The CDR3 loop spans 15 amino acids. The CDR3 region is CASSLFPLGAYEQYF. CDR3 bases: TGTGCCAGCAGCTTATTCCCTTTAGGGGCTTACGAGCAGTACTTC.

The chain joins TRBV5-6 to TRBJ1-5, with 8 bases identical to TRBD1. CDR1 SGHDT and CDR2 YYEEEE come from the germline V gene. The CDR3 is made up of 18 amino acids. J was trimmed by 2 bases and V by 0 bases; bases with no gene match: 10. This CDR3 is CASSLEHLGRGRNQPQHF. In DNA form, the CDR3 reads TGTGCCAGCAGCTTGGAGCACTTAGGCAGGGGGCGCAATCAGCCCCAGCATTTT.

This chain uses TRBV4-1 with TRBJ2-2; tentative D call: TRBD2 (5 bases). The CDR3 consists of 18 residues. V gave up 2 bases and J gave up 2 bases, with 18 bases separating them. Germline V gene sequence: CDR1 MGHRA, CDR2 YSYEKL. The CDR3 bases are TGCGCCAGCAGCCAAAGTGGATGGAGTAGCGAAAACACCGGGGAGCTGTTTTTT. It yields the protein CASSQSGWSSENTGELFF.

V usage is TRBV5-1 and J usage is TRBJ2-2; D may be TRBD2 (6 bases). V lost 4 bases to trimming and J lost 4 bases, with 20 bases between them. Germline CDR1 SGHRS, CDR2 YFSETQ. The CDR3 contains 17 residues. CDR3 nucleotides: TGCGCCAGCAGCCCGGGTCGGGACTCAGAATCCACCGGGGAGCTGTTTTTT. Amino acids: CASSPGRDSESTGELFF.

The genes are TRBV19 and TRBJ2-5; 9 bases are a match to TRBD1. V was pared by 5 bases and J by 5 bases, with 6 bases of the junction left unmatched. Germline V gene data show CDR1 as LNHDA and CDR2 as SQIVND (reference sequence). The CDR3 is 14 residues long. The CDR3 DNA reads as TGTGCCAGTAGTCCGGGACAGGGAAGGGAGACCCAGTACTTC. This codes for CASSPGQGRETQYF.

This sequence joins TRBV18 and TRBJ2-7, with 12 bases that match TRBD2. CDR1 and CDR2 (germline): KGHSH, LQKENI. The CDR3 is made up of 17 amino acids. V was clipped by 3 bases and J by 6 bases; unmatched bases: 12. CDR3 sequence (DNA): TGTGCCAGCTCACCGTCTAGCGGGAGGGACCTACGATCCGAGCAGTACTTC. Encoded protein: CASSPSSGRDLRSEQYF. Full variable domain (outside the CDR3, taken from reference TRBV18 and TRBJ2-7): NAGVMQNPRHLVRRRGQEARLRCSPMKGHSHVYWYRQLPEEGLKFMVYLQKENIIDESGMPKERFSAEFPKEGPSILRIQQVVRGDSAAYFCASSPSSGRDLRSEQYFGPGTRLTVT.

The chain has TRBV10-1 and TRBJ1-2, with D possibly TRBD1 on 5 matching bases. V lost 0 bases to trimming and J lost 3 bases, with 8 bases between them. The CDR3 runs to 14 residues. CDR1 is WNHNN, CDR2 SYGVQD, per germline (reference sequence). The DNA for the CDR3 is TGCGCCAGCAGTGAGTCTGGGGCAGACTATGGCTACACCTTC. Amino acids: CASSESGADYGYTF.

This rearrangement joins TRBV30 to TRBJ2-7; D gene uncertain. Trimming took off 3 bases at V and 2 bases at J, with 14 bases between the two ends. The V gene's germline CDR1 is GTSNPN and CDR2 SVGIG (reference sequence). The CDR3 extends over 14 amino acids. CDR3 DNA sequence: TGTGCCTGGAGGTATAGCCGTCTCGCCTACGAGCAGTACTTC. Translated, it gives CAWRYSRLAYEQYF.

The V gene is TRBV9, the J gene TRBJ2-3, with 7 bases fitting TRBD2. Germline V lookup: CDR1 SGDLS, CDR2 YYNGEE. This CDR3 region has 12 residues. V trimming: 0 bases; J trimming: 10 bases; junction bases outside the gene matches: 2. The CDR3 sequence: CASSVVAGAQYF. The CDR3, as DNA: TGTGCCAGCAGCGTAGTCGCGGGGGCGCAGTATTTT.

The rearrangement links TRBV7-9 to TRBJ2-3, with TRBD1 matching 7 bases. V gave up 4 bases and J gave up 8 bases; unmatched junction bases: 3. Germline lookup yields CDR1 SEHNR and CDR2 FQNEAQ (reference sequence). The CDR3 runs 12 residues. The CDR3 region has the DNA TGTGCCAGCAGCTCCGCAGGGGGTACGCAGTATTTT. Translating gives CASSSAGGTQYF.

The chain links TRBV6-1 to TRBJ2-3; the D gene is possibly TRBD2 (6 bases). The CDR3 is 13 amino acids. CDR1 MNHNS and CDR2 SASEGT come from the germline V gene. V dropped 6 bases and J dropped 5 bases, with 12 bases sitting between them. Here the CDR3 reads CASRGSGGDTQYF. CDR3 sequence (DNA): TGTGCCAGCAGGGGTAGCGGAGGAGATACGCAGTATTTT.

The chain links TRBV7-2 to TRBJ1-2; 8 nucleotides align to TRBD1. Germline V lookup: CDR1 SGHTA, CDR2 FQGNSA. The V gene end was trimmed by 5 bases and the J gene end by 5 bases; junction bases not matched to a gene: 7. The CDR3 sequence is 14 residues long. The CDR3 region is CASSKDRVSYGYTF. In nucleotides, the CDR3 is TGTGCCAGCAGCAAGGACAGGGTATCTTATGGCTACACCTTC.

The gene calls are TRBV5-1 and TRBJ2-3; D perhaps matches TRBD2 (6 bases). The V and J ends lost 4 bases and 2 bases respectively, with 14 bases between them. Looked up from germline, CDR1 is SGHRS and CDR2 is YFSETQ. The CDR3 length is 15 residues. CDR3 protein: CASSPPGVVTDTQYF. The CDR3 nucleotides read TGCGCCAGCAGCCCCCCGGGGGTGGTCACAGATACGCAGTATTTT.

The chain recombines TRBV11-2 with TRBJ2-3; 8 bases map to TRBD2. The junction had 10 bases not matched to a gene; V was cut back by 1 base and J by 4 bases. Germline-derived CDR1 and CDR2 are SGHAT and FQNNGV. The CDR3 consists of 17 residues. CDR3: CASSLGLLAEGSDTQYF. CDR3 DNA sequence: TGTGCCAGCAGCTTAGGATTACTAGCGGAAGGTTCAGATACGCAGTATTTT.